One and the same sample provided the 13 T cell receptor beta chains below, sequenced in a study of Graves' ophthalmopathy and Graves' hyperthyroidism. Amplification of the TCR beta CDR3 regions used RNA transcripts (as template). First-round RT-PCR used HTBI primers; second-round multiplex PCR followed. TCRdb called the multiplex PCR reads again in MiXCR, with one record for every CDR3 protein. The sample has 300,000 to 350,000 distinct CDR3 sequences; roughly 15% are singletons. The sample taken for sequencing was peripheral blood. The receptor source for this set is an adult man with Graves' ophthalmopathy.

The chain recombines TRBV7-8 with TRBJ2-3; 8 nucleotides align to TRBD2. Germline V gene lookup returns CDR1 SGHVS and CDR2 FQNEAQ. This CDR3 spans 15 amino acids. Trimming removed 3 bases from V and 5 bases from J; junction bases left unmatched: 7. CDR3 sequence: CASSLASGRGDTQYF. The CDR3 DNA is TGTGCCAGCAGCTTGGCTAGCGGGCGGGGAGATACGCAGTATTTT.

This clonotype was counted ten times or more. The chain employs TRBV13 and TRBJ1-2, with D perhaps matching TRBD1 (5 bases). The CDR3 contains 20 residues. Germline V gene lookup returns CDR1 PRHDT and CDR2 FYEKMQ (reference sequence). V was shortened by 8 bases and J by 8 bases, with 39 bases between the two germline ends. In DNA, the CDR3 is TGTGCCAGCGCTTACAGAAGGAAAGGAGTGGGACGGTCCTTCGAGTGGGGCTACACCTTC. As protein: CASAYRRKGVGRSFEWGYTF.

J is TRBJ1-5 and V is TRBV18, with 8 bases lining up with TRBD1. The germline gives CDR1 KGHSH, CDR2 LQKENI. The CDR3 spans 15 residues. The ends lost 6 bases at V and 0 bases at J; junction bases unmatched: 4. The CDR3 loop reads CASSQTGASNQPQHF. The CDR3 DNA is TGTGCCAGCTCTCAGACAGGGGCTAGCAATCAGCCCCAGCATTTT.

This clonotype was observed many times. This may come from a read error, since a much larger clone is one base off. A read error is likely, as this CDR3 ends without the conserved phenylalanine or tryptophan. Here the CDR3 DNA reads TGTGCCAGCAGACGAGACGGGGAAAATCAGCCCCAGCATCTT. This sequence encodes CASRRDGENQPQHL. The gene calls are TRBV6-1 and TRBJ1-5; no definite D call. Trimming took 6 bases from V and 4 from J, leaving 13 bases between them. This CDR3 contains 14 residues. CDR1 and CDR2 from the germline V gene are MNHNS and SASEGT.

This clonotype was seen ten or more times. This chain links TRBV3-1 with TRBJ2-2; no clear D gene. Trimming shortened V by 1 base and J by 2 bases, and 11 bases separated the two germline ends. Germline V gives CDR1 LGHDT, CDR2 YNNKEL (reference sequence). This CDR3 is 16 amino acids long. The CDR3 region is CASSQVPEGNTGELFF. The CDR3 coding sequence is TGTGCCAGCAGCCAAGTGCCTGAAGGCAACACCGGGGAGCTGTTTTTT. The complete variable domain, with remaining parts taken from reference TRBV3-1 and TRBJ2-2, reads DTAVSQTPKYLVTQMGNDKSIKCEQNLGHDTMYWYKQDSKKFLKIMFSYNNKELIINETVPNRFSPKSPDKAHLNLHINSLELGDSAVYFCASSQVPEGNTGELFFGEGSRLTVL.

This clonotype occurred many times. A junction boundary mismatches the germline segment, possibly from a read error. This chain uses TRBV4-2 with TRBJ1-1, with TRBD1 matching over 8 bases. Germline V lookup: CDR1 LGHNA, CDR2 YNFKEQ. This CDR3 has 15 residues. The CDR3 region has the DNA TGTGCCAGCAGCTATCGACAGGGGCCGAACACTGAAGCTCTCTTT. Translating it yields CASSYRQGPNTEALF.

This clonotype was found many times. The chain joins TRBV6-5 to TRBJ2-7; perhaps TRBD1 as D (5 bases). V lost 0 bases and J 6 bases, leaving 9 bases between the germline ends. The CDR3 contains 13 residues. The germline V gene encodes CDR1 MNHEY and CDR2 SVGAGI. The CDR3 region has the DNA TGTGCCAGCAGTTACTCCGGACATACCGAGCAGTACTTC. It translates to CASSYSGHTEQYF.

Many counts were recorded for this clonotype. Written as DNA, the CDR3 is TGCAGTGCTAGACCCGGACTAGCGGGAGAGTACGAGCAGTACTTC. This gives the protein CSARPGLAGEYEQYF. This chain joins TRBV20-1 and TRBJ2-7; 13 bases map to TRBD2. The CDR3 consists of 15 residues. Germline V gene data show CDR1 as DFQATT and CDR2 as SNEGSKA (reference sequence). The J segment lost 4 bases and the V segment lost 2 bases, leaving 5 bases of the junction unmatched.

This clonotype was counted at least ten times. This chain links TRBV5-1 with TRBJ2-2, with D hard to call. Germline CDR1 is SGHRS and CDR2 is YFSETQ. V lost 0 bases, J lost 1 base, and 7 bases lay in between. The CDR3 covers 15 residues. The CDR3 is CASSLAVRNTGELFF. The DNA for the CDR3 is TGCGCCAGCAGCTTGGCAGTTCGGAACACCGGGGAGCTGTTTTTT.

The sample holds many counts of this clonotype. The chain joins TRBV20-1 to TRBJ2-5; 8 nucleotides match TRBD2. The CDR3 runs 13 residues. Germline V gives CDR1 DFQATT, CDR2 SNEGSKA (reference sequence). J was trimmed by 1 base and V by 6 bases; bases with no gene match: 4. CDR3 residues: CSAGRGGQETQYF. The CDR3 DNA sequence: TGCAGTGCCGGGAGGGGCGGCCAAGAGACCCAGTACTTC.

This clonotype has just one count. J is TRBJ1-6 and V is TRBV27; 9 nucleotides match TRBD1. CDR1 and CDR2 (germline): MNHEY, SMNVEV (reference sequence). The CDR3 loop spans 16 amino acids. V shed 1 base and J 7 bases; nucleotides not matched to a gene: 5. The chain's CDR3 is CASSLLRDRVNSPLHF. The CDR3 DNA reads as TGTGCCAGCAGTTTATTACGGGACAGGGTAAATTCACCCCTCCACTTT.

The chain links TRBV12-3 or TRBV12-4 to TRBJ1-3; TRBD1 matches at 8 bases. Trimming cost V 3 bases and J 0 bases; bases outside gene matches: 7. The CDR3 runs to 17 residues. DNA of the CDR3: TGTGCCAGCAGTTTTTTCGGGACAGGCGTCTCTGGAAACACCATATATTTT. Its protein product is CASSFFGTGVSGNTIYF.

This clonotype appeared many times. The chain couples TRBV19 to TRBJ1-1; the D is unclear. Germline-derived CDR1 and CDR2 are LNHDA and SQIVND (reference sequence). V was pared by 2 bases and J by 6 bases, with 7 bases between. The CDR3 covers 12 residues. Here the CDR3 DNA reads TGTGCCAGTAGTATAATGGGATCTGAAGCTTTCTTT. Its protein is CASSIMGSEAFF.